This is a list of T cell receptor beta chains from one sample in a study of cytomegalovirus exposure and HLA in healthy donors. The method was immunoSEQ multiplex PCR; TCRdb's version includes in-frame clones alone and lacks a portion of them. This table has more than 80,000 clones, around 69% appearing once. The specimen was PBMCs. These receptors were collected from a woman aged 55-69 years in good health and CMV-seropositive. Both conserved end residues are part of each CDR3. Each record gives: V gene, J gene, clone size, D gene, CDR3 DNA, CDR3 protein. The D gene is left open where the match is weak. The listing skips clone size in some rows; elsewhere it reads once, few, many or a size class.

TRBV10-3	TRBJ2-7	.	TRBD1	TGTGCCATCAGTGCCAACACAGGGGCAACCCACGAGCAGTACTTC	CAISANTGATHEQYF
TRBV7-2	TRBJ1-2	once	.	TGTGCCAGCAGCTTAGGCACAGTGAATGGCTACACCTTC	CASSLGTVNGYTF
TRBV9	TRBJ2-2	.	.	TGTGCCAGCAGCGACCCTAGAAGAGAGTTCGGGGAGCTGTTTTTT	CASSDPRREFGELFF
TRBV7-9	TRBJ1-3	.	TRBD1	TGTGCCAGCAGCCCACACACAGGGGGCTCTGGAAACACCATATATTTT	CASSPHTGGSGNTIYF
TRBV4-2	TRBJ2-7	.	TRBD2	TGTGCCAGCAGCCAATCGCAGCGGGAGATCCACGAGCAGTACTTC	CASSQSQREIHEQYF
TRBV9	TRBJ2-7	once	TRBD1	TGTGCCAGCAGCAAAACAGGGGGCGTTAATTACGAGCAGTACTTC	CASSKTGGVNYEQYF
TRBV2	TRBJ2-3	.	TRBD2	TGTGCCAGCACCATCGGGACTAGCGACGATACGCAGTATTTT	CASTIGTSDDTQYF
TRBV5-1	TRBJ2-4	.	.	TGCGCCAGCACAAGGACAGGAGGGGGAAACATTCAGTACTTC	CASTRTGGGNIQYF
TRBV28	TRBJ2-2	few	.	TGTGCCAGCAGTTCTACGAACACCGGGGAGCTGTTTTTT	CASSSTNTGELFF
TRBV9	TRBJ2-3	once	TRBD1	TGTGCCAGCAGAGGACAGGGGGCGAAAAATACGCAGTATTTT	CASRGQGAKNTQYF
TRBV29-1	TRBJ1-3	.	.	TGCAGCGTTGAAACACACTCTGGAAACACCATATATTTT	CSVETHSGNTIYF
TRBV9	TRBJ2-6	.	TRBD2	TGTGCCAGCAGCGTACTCCCGGGGGGTACCACTGGGGCCAACGTCCTGACTTTC	CASSVLPGGTTGANVLTF
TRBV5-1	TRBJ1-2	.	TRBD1	TGCGCCAGCAGCGTGGGACAGGCCCAGGGCTATGGCTACACCTTC	CASSVGQAQGYGYTF
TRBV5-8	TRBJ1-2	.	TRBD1	TGTGCCAGCAGTTTTGACAGGGTTAATAGCTACACCTTC	CASSFDRVNSYTF
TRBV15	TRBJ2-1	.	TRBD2	TGTGCCACCGGGACTAGGTTCTACAATGAGCAGTTCTTC	CATGTRFYNEQFF
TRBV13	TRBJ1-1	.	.	TGTGCCAGCAGCTATTCGAGCGGGCAGATGAACACTGAAGCTTTCTTT	CASSYSSGQMNTEAFF
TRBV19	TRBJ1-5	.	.	TGTGCCAGTAGTATGAGCCATAGCAATCAGCCCCAGCATTTT	CASSMSHSNQPQHF
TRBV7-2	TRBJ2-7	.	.	TGTGCCAGCACCCGAAACGGGGTGGAGCAGTACTTC	CASTRNGVEQYF
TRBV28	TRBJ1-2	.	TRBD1	TGTGCCAGCAGCCAAGGGACAGGGGGCCGGTTGGGCTACACCTTC	CASSQGTGGRLGYTF
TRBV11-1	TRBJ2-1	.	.	TGTGCCAGCAGCTTAGCACCCGGACTTCACAATGAGCAGTTCTTC	CASSLAPGLHNEQFF
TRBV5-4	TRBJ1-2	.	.	TGTGCCAGCAGCTTGGGGCACAGTAAAACACCAATTGGCTACACCTTC	CASSLGHSKTPIGYTF
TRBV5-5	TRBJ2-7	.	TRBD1	TGTGCCAGCAGCTCCGCACAGGGGTCGACGGCCTACGAGCAGTACTTC	CASSSAQGSTAYEQYF
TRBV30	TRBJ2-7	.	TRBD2	TGTGCCTGGGAGCCGGGGCTAGCGGGAGTTGAGCAGTACTTC	CAWEPGLAGVEQYF
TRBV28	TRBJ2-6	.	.	TGTGCCAGCGGGCAGGGCCCTTGGGGGGCCAACGTCCTGACTTTC	CASGQGPWGANVLTF
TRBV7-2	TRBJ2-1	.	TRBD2	TGTGCCAGCAGGCCATCGGGACTACACATGCTTGAGCAGTTCTTC	CASRPSGLHMLEQFF
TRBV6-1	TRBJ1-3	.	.	TGTGCCAGCAGTCTGGGACATTTCTCTGGAAACACCATATATTTT	CASSLGHFSGNTIYF
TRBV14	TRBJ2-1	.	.	TGTGCCAGCAGCCCGACAGTCCCCAATGAGCAGTTCTTC	CASSPTVPNEQFF
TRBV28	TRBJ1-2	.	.	TGTGCCAGCGATCGGGGAGGGGGCTATGGCTACACCTTC	CASDRGGGYGYTF
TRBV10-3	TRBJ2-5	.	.	TGTGCCATCAGTGATAGGGCGGGGAGAACCCAAGAGACCCAGTACTTC	CAISDRAGRTQETQYF